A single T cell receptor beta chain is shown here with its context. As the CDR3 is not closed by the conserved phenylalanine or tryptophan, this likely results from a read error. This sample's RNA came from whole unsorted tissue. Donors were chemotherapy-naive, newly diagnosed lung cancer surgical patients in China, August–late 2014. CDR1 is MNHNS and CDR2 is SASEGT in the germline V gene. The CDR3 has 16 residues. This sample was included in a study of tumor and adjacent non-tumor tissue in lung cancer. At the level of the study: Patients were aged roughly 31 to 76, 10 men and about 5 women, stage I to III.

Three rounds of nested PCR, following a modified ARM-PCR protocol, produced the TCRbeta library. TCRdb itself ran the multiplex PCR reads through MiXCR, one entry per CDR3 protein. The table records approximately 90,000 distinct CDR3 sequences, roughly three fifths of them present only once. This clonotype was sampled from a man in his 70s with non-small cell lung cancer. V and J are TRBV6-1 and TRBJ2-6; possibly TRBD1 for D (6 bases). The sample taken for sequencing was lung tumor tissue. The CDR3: CASSAEDSSGTNILTS. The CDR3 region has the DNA TGTGCCAGCAGTGCCGAGGACAGCTCTGGGACCAACATCCTGACTTCC.